This passage covers 23 T cell receptor beta chains from one sample sequenced in a study of patients and donors after allogeneic stem cell transplantation. TCRdb used MiXCR to reprocess the RT-PCR reads, holding one entry per CDR3 protein. Counted here are about 87,000 distinct CDR3 sequences, approximately 5.2% occurring once; the ten biggest clones make up 2.5% to 3%. Sequencing used blood, either unsorted or a sorted T cell fraction (not recorded which). All receptors come from a human donor who was either an allogeneic HSCT recipient or a stem cell or donor lymphocyte infusion donor (not recorded which). It is not recorded whose cells these are; they may come from a transplant donor.

This chain connects TRBV20-1 to TRBJ1-1; possible D gene TRBD1, 5 bases. The CDR3 loop spans 14 amino acids. Per the germline V gene, CDR1 is DFQATT and CDR2 is SNEGSKA (reference sequence). Here the CDR3 DNA reads TGCAGCGACTCAAACGGGGGAAGTGGGGCTGAAGCTTTCTTT. This encodes CSDSNGGSGAEAFF.

In this sample, this clonotype turned up many times. The chain has TRBV4-2 and TRBJ1-3; D not certain. The CDR3 is made up of 17 amino acids. CDR1 is LGHNA and CDR2 is YNFKEQ in the germline V gene. Trimming removed 0 bases at V and 0 bases at J, with 12 bases between. DNA for the CDR3: TGTGCCAGCAGCCAAGAACCTCTCCGGGGCTCTGGAAACACCATATATTTT. Amino acids: CASSQEPLRGSGNTIYF.

This clonotype came up many times. The V and J genes are TRBV28 and TRBJ2-7; 9 nucleotides agree with TRBD2. Trimming at V came to 2 bases and at J to 2 bases, leaving 16 bases not matched to a gene. This CDR3 spans 19 amino acids. The V gene's germline CDR1 is MDHEN and CDR2 SYDVKM. The CDR3 sequence: CASSLEGRWGAGGPYEQYF. CDR3 DNA: TGTGCCAGCAGTTTAGAGGGGCGGTGGGGAGCGGGAGGTCCCTACGAGCAGTACTTC.

This clonotype was observed a handful of times. V usage is TRBV20-1 and J usage is TRBJ2-5; TRBD2 aligns across 8 bases. CDR3 length: 14 residues. The germline V gene encodes CDR1 DFQATT and CDR2 SNEGSKA (reference sequence). The junction had 6 bases not matched to a gene; V was cut back by 5 bases and J by 1 base. This chain's CDR3 is CSAHHTSGQETQYF. The DNA of the CDR3 is TGCAGTGCTCACCATACTAGCGGCCAAGAGACCCAGTACTTC.

This clonotype has a count of ten or more. The V call is TRBV5-4, the J call TRBJ1-4; TRBD1 aligns across 10 bases. There are 15 residues in the CDR3. The V gene's germline CDR1 is SGHNT and CDR2 YYREEE (reference sequence). The V gene end was trimmed by 3 bases and the J gene end by 10 bases; junction bases not matched to a gene: 9. The CDR3 region is CASSSKTGGKGKLFF. The CDR3 nucleotides are TGTGCCAGCAGCTCTAAGACAGGGGGCAAGGGAAAACTGTTTTTT.

This clonotype was counted only a few times. V and J are TRBV5-1 and TRBJ2-7; 9 bases map to TRBD2. The V segment lost 4 bases and the J segment 1 base; nucleotides outside the gene matches: 12. This CDR3 is built from 17 residues. Germline CDR1 is SGHRS and CDR2 is YFSETQ. The CDR3, as DNA: TGCGCCAGCAGCAGACCCCAGCGGGAGGCGGATTCCTACGAGCAGTACTTC. Residues: CASSRPQREADSYEQYF.

At least ten counts were recorded for this clonotype. This chain uses TRBV29-1 with TRBJ1-5; TRBD1 might be the D (5 bases). From germline, CDR1 is SQVTM and CDR2 ANQGSEA. V was pared by 7 bases and J by 9 bases, with 19 bases between. The CDR3 extends over 13 amino acids. CDR3 nucleotides: TGCAGCGCCGGGGACGGAATGACCTCGCCCCAGCATTTT. Amino acid sequence: CSAGDGMTSPQHF.

This clonotype appeared many times. The V call is TRBV9, the J call TRBJ1-6; D not certain. This CDR3 has 13 amino acids. From germline, CDR1 is SGDLS and CDR2 YYNGEE. V lost 3 bases to trimming and J lost 10 bases, with 11 bases between them. CDR3 amino acids: CASSAQMGSPLHF. Written as DNA, the CDR3 is TGTGCCAGCAGCGCCCAAATGGGGTCACCCCTCCACTTT.

V is TRBV5-1 and J is TRBJ2-1; 8 nucleotides line up with TRBD2. Per germline, CDR1 SGHRS and CDR2 YFSETQ. There are 15 residues in the CDR3. With V trimmed by 5 bases and J by 0 bases, 4 bases remained unmatched. The CDR3 loop is CASRLSGVSYNEQFF. Here the CDR3 DNA reads TGCGCCAGCAGACTTAGCGGGGTCTCCTACAATGAGCAGTTCTTC.

This clonotype was seen ten or more times. The chain combines TRBV5-1 with TRBJ2-5; D assignment may be TRBD1 or TRBD2 (6 bases each). The CDR3 length is 14 residues. Germline CDR1 is SGHRS and CDR2 is YFSETQ. V was cut by 4 bases and J by 7 bases, with 17 bases left in between. CDR3 sequence: CASSLTGGQPTQYF. The DNA for the CDR3 is TGCGCCAGCAGCCTAACCGGGGGACAACCGACCCAGTACTTC. The whole variable domain, filled in from reference TRBV5-1 and TRBJ2-5, reads KAGVTQTPRYLIKTRGQQVTLSCSPISGHRSVSWYQQTPGQGLQFLFEYFSETQRNKGNFPGRFSGRQFSNSRSEMNVSTLELGDSALYLCASSLTGGQPTQYFGPGTRLLVL.

This clonotype was seen many times. This rearrangement joins TRBV4-1 to TRBJ2-1; 7 bases are a match to TRBD1. The germline CDR1 and CDR2 sequences are MGHRA and YSYEKL. V shed 2 bases, J shed 5 bases, and the junction held 0 bases outside the gene matches. The CDR3 totals 13 residues. CDR3 sequence reads: CASSQTGDNEQFF. In nucleotides, the CDR3 is TGCGCCAGCAGCCAAACAGGGGACAATGAGCAGTTCTTC.

The sample holds many counts of this clonotype. The chain uses TRBV18 and TRBJ1-2; D not certain. The CDR3 is 12 amino acids. The V gene lost 5 bases and the J gene lost 5 bases, with 9 bases spanning the gap. CDR1 is KGHSH and CDR2 is LQKENI in the germline V gene. The CDR3: CASSSDLYGYTF. The CDR3 coding sequence is TGTGCCAGCTCATCGGACTTGTATGGCTACACCTTC.

This chain joins TRBV7-6 and TRBJ1-1, with a weak D call TRBD1 (5 bases). The V gene lost 5 bases and the J gene lost 2 bases, with 12 bases spanning the gap. The CDR3 length is 14 residues. CDR1 and CDR2 from the germline V gene are SGHVS and FNYEAQ. The CDR3 is CASSNPGRNTEAFF. The CDR3 DNA follows: TGTGCCAGCAGCAACCCGGGACGAAACACTGAAGCTTTCTTT.

This clonotype was seen ten or more times. V and J are TRBV4-1 and TRBJ1-4; D remains unclear. Deletions cut 2 bases from V and 8 bases from J, with 9 bases between. The V gene's germline CDR1 is MGHRA and CDR2 YSYEKL. The CDR3 spans 13 residues. The CDR3 loop is CASSQTRGEKLFF. CDR3 sequence (DNA): TGCGCCAGCAGCCAAACCCGGGGAGAAAAACTGTTTTTT.

The chain joins TRBV28 to TRBJ1-2, with 8 bases fitting TRBD1. CDR3 size: 14 residues. Germline lookup yields CDR1 MDHEN and CDR2 SYDVKM. After removal of 5 bases from V and 8 bases from J, the junction contained 10 bases not matched to a gene. The chain's CDR3 is CASSDLTGVGGYTF. The CDR3 region has the DNA TGTGCCAGCAGTGACCTGACAGGGGTTGGCGGCTACACCTTC.

This clonotype has ten or more counts. V is TRBV5-1 and J is TRBJ1-1, with D possibly being TRBD1 (6 bases). Trimming took 2 bases from V and 3 from J, leaving 14 bases between them. The germline V gene has CDR1 SGHRS and CDR2 YFSETQ. This CDR3 comprises 15 residues. CDR3 protein: CASSFLQGGDTEAFF. The CDR3 nucleotides are TGCGCCAGCAGCTTTTTACAGGGTGGAGACACTGAAGCTTTCTTT.

A few counts support this clonotype. The chain has TRBV6-1 and TRBJ1-1; D gene ambiguous. This CDR3 is 11 amino acids long. Germline V CDR1 and CDR2: MNHNS, SASEGT. V lost 5 bases and J lost 10, with 11 bases in between. CDR3 DNA: TGTGCCAGCAGTAGGACGGTCGGAGCTTTCTTT. Translated, it gives CASSRTVGAFF.

This clonotype was seen at least ten times. The V gene is TRBV19, the J gene TRBJ1-5, with 8 bases fitting TRBD1. V shed 5 bases and J 4 bases; nucleotides not matched to a gene: 10. Per the germline V gene, CDR1 is LNHDA and CDR2 is SQIVND (reference sequence). There are 16 residues in the CDR3. CDR3 in amino acids: CASSLATGGKNQPQHF. In DNA form, the CDR3 reads TGTGCCAGTAGTCTCGCTACAGGGGGGAAAAATCAGCCCCAGCATTTT.

This clonotype was counted at least ten times. This chain connects TRBV2 to TRBJ1-1, with D unclear. The ends were cut back, 6 bases at V and 0 bases at J, with 11 bases in the middle. Per the germline V gene, CDR1 is SNHLY and CDR2 is FYNNEI. The CDR3 has 14 residues. In DNA form, the CDR3 reads TGTGCCAGCAGGGTTGACGGCCTGAACACTGAAGCTTTCTTT. Protein product: CASRVDGLNTEAFF.

This chain joins TRBV20-1 and TRBJ2-7; 8 bases fit TRBD1. With 0 bases clipped from V and 3 bases from J, the junction kept 7 bases outside the gene matches. This CDR3 spans 15 amino acids. The germline V gene encodes CDR1 DFQATT and CDR2 SNEGSKA (reference sequence). The CDR3 DNA reads TGCAGTGCTAGAGATGTGGGACAGGTCGACTACGAGCAGTACTTC. Its protein is CSARDVGQVDYEQYF.

This clonotype has a handful of counts. The chain couples TRBV6-6 to TRBJ1-2; D is undetermined. Germline assignment: CDR1 MNHNY and CDR2 SVGAGI (reference sequence). Trimming shortened V by 6 bases and J by 3 bases, and 11 bases separated the two germline ends. The CDR3 is made up of 13 amino acids. CDR3 amino acids: CASSPPRDYGYTF. For the CDR3, the DNA is TGTGCCAGCAGCCCCCCCCGGGACTATGGCTACACCTTC.

The sample holds many counts of this clonotype. The chain uses TRBV4-1 and TRBJ1-2, with unresolved D. V gave up 1 base and J gave up 0 bases, with 15 bases separating them. CDR3 length: 17 amino acids. CDR1 and CDR2 from the germline V gene are MGHRA and YSYEKL. The CDR3 region has the DNA TGCGCCAGCAGCCAAGGCCTACGGATTGGGTCTAACTATGGCTACACCTTC. It is translated as CASSQGLRIGSNYGYTF.

The genes are TRBV9 and TRBJ2-5; 8 nucleotides align to TRBD1. Germline-derived CDR1 and CDR2 are SGDLS and YYNGEE. The CDR3 sequence is 16 residues long. Trimming cost V 4 bases and J 5 bases; bases outside gene matches: 13. In nucleotides, the CDR3 is TGTGCCAGCAGCCCGGGACAGGCCCCGCTCAGGGAGACCCAGTACTTC. Its protein product is CASSPGQAPLRETQYF.